This T cell receptor (delta chain) was obtained from a study of γδ T cells in repeated Plasmodium falciparum infection. Study overall: Samples were taken at baseline, before some infections, and 21 days after each.

TCRdb applied CATT to the multiplex PCR reads for clone calling. This table holds 45,000 to 60,000 delta-chain clones, roughly 1.9% found once. The germline CDR1 and CDR2 sequences are GEAIGNYY and EKD. The V and J ends lost 0 bases and 0 bases, in that order; junction bases with no gene match: 8. CDR3 length: 17 amino acids. This clone was found many times. Vgamma9/Vdelta2+ and Vdelta2-negative gammadelta T cells were flow-sorted from PBMC for bulk sequencing. The specimen was gamma-delta T cells from blood. The source of this sequence is a pool of human donors (malaria-infected and uninfected, not separated). The V gene is TRDV2, the J gene TRDJ1, with 8 bases lining up with TRDD3. The J gene was not available in TCRdb and was assigned here by matching the DNA to germline segments. CDR3 bases: TGTGCCTGTGACACCGTTTCGCTGGGGGAGCACACCGATAAACTCATCTTT. Translation gives CACDTVSLGEHTDKLIF.